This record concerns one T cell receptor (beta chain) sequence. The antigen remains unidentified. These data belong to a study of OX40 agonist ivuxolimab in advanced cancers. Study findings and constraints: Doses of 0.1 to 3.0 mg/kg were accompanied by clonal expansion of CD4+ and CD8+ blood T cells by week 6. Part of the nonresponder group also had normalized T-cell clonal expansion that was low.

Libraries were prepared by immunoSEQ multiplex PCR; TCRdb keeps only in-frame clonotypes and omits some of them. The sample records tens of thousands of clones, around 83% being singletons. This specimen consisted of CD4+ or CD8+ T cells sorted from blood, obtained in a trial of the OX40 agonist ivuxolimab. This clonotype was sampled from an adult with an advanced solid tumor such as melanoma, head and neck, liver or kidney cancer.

CDR3 sequence: CAIQAIAESGELFF. DNA of the CDR3: TGTGCCATCCAAGCAATAGCGGAATCCGGGGAGCTGTTTTTT. The chain carries TRBV6-6 and TRBJ2-2, with D tentatively TRBD2 (6 bases). CDR1 is MNHNY, CDR2 SVGAGI, per germline (reference sequence). Trimming shortened V by 10 bases and J by 6 bases, and 18 bases separated the two germline ends. The CDR3 spans 14 residues.